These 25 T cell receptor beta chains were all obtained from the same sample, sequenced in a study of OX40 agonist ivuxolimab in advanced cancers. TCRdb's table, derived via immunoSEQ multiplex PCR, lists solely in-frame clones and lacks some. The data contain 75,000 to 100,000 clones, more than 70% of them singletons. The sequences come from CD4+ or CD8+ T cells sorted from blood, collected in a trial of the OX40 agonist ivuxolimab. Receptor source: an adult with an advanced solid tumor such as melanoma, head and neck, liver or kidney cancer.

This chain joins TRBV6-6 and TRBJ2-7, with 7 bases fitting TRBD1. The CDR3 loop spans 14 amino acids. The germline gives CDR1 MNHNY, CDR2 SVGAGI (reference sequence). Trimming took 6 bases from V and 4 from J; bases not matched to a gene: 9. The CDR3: CASRTGTDIYEQYF. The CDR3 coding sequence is TGTGCCAGCAGGACCGGGACAGACATATACGAGCAGTACTTC.

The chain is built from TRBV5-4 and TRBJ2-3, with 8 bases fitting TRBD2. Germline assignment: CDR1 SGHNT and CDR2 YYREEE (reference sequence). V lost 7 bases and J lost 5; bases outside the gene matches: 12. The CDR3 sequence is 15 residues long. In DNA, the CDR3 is TGTGCCAGCGCTCACAACGGGGGGGCGGGAGATACGCAGTATTTT. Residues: CASAHNGGAGDTQYF.

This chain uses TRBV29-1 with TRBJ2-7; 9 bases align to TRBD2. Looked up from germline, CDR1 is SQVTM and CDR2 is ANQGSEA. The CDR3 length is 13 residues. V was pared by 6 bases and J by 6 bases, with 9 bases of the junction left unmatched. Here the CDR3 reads CSVLAGEGGEQYF. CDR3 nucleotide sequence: TGCAGCGTCTTAGCGGGAGAGGGTGGCGAGCAGTACTTC.

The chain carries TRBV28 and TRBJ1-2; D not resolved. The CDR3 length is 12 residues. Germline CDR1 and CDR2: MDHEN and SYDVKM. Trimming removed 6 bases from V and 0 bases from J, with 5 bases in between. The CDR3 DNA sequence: TGTGCCAGCAGGACCACTAACTATGGCTACACCTTC. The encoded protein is CASRTTNYGYTF.

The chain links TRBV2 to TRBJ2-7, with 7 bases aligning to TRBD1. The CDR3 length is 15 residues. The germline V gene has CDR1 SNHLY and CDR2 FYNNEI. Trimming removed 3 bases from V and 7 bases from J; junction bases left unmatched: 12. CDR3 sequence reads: CASSDVWQGVGEQYF. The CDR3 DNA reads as TGTGCCAGCAGTGACGTTTGGCAGGGGGTGGGTGAGCAGTACTTC.

The CDR3 reads CASSYGGAFGYTF. CDR3 coding DNA: TGTGCCAGCAGTTACGGAGGGGCGTTCGGCTACACCTTC. The chain combines TRBV6-5 with TRBJ1-2; D might be TRBD1 (5 bases). Trimming left V 2 bases short and J 8 bases short, with 12 bases between. Germline assignment: CDR1 MNHEY and CDR2 SVGAGI. This CDR3 is 13 amino acids long.

CDR3 residues: CASSFGDRPTYGYTF. CDR3 sequence (DNA): TGCGCCAGCAGCTTTGGGGACAGGCCCACCTATGGCTACACCTTC. This chain links TRBV5-1 with TRBJ1-2; 8 bases line up with TRBD1. The CDR3 is 15 residues long. Trimming took 2 bases from V and 4 from J; bases not matched to a gene: 7. The germline V gene encodes CDR1 SGHRS and CDR2 YFSETQ.

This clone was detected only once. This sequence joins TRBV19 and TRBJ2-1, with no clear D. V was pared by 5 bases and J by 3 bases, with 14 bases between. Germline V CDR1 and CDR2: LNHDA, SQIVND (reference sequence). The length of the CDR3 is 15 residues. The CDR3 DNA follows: TGTGCCAGTAGTCCGCTGATCGGAAGCTACAATGAGCAGTTCTTC. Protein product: CASSPLIGSYNEQFF.

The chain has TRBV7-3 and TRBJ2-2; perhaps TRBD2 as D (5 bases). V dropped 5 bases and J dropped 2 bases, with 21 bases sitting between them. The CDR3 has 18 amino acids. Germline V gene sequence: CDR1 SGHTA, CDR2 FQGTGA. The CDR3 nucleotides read TGTGCCAGCAGCCCAACCCTTGGCGTAGCGATCAACACCGGGGAGCTGTTTTTT. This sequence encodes CASSPTLGVAINTGELFF.

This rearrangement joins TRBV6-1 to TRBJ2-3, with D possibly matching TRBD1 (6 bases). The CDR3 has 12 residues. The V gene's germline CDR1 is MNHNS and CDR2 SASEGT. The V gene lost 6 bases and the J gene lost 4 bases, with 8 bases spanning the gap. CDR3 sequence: CASSPGADTQYF. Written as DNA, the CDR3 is TGTGCCAGCAGCCCAGGGGCAGATACGCAGTATTTT.

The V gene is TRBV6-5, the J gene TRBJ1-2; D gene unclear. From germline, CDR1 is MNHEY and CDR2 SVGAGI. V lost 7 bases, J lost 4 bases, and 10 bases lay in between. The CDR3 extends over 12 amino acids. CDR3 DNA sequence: TGTGCCAGCAAGAGCCAGTCCTATGGCTACACCTTC. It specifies CASKSQSYGYTF.

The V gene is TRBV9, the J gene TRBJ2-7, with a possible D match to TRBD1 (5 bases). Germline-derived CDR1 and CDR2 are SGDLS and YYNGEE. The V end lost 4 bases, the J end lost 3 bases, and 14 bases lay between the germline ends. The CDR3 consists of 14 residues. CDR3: CASSPEDRYYEQYF. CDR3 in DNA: TGTGCCAGCAGCCCCGAAGACAGATACTACGAGCAGTACTTC. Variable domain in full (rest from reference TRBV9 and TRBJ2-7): DSGVTQTPKHLITATGQRVTLRCSPRSGDLSVYWYQQSLDQGLQFLIQYYNGEERAKGNILERFSAQQFPDLHSELNLSSLELGDSALYFCASSPEDRYYEQYFGPGTRLTVT.

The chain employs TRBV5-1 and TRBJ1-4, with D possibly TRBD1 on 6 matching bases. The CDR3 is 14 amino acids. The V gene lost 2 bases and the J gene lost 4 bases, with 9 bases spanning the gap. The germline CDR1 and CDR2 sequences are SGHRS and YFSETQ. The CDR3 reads CASSFTGINEKLFF. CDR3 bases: TGCGCCAGCAGCTTTACAGGGATTAATGAAAAACTGTTTTTT.

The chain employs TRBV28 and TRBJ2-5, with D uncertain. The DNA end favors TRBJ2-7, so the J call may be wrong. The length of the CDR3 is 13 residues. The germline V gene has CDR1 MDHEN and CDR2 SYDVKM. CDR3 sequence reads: CASRLSSLYEQYF. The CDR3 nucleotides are TGTGCCAGCAGGCTCTCCTCCCTCTACGAGCAGTACTTC.

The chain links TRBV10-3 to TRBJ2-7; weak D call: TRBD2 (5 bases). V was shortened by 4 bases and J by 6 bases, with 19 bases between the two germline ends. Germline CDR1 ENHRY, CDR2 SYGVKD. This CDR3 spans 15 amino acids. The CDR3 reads CAISGAQGYGGEQYF. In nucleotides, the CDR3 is TGTGCCATCAGTGGGGCCCAAGGGTACGGAGGCGAGCAGTACTTC.

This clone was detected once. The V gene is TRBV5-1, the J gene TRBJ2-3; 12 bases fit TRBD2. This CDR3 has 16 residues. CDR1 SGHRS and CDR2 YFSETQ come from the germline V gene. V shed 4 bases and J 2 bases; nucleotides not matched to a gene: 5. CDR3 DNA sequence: TGCGCCAGCAGCAATCTAGCGGGAGGGAACACAGATACGCAGTATTTT. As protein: CASSNLAGGNTDTQYF.

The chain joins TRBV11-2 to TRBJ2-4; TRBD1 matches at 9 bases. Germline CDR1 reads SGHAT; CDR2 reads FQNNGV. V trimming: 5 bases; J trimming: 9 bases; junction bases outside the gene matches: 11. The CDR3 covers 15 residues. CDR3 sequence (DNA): TGTGCCAGCAGCCCCCCGGGACAGGGAAGGGGCATTCAGTACTTC. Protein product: CASSPPGQGRGIQYF.

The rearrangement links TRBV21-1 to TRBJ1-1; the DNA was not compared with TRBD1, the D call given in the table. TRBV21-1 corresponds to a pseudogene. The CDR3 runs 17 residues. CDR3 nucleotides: TGTGCCAGCAGCAAGACAGGGGGCACGAAGGGGGACACTGAAGCTTTCTTT. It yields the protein CASSKTGGTKGDTEAFF.

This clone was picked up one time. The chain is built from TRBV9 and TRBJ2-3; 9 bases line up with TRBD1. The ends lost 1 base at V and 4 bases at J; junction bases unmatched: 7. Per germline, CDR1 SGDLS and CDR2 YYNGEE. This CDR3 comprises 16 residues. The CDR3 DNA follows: TGTGCCAGCAGCGTACATCCGGGACAGGGCGCAGATACGCAGTATTTT. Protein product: CASSVHPGQGADTQYF.

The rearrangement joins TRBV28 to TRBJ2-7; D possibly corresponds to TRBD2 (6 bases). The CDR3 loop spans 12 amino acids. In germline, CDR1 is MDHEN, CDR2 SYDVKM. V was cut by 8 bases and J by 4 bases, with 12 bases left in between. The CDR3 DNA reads TGTGCCAGCGCTCCCGCGGGGTACGAGCAGTACTTC. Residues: CASAPAGYEQYF.

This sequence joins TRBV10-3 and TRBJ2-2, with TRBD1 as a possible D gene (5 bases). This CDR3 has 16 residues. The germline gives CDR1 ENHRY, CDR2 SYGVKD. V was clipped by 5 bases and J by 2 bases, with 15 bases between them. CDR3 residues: CAISIGAGRNTGELFF. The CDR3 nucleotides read TGTGCCATCAGTATAGGAGCAGGGCGTAACACCGGGGAGCTGTTTTTT.

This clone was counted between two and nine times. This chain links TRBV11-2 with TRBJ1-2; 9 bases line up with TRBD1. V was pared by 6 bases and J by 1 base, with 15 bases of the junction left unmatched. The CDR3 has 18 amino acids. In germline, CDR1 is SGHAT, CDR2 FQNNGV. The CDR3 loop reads CASRSRQSRQGDNYGYTF. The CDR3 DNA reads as TGTGCCAGCAGGTCTCGCCAATCAAGACAGGGGGATAACTATGGCTACACCTTC.

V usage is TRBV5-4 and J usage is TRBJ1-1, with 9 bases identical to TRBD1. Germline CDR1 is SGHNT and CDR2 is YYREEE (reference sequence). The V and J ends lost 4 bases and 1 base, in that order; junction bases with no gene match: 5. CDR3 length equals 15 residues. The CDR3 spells CASSLWDRENTEAFF. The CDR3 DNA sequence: TGTGCCAGCAGCCTATGGGACAGGGAGAACACTGAAGCTTTCTTT.

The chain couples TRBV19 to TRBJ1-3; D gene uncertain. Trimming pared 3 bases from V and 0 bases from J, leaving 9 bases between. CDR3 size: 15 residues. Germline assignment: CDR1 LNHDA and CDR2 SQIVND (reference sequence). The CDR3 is CASSMIPSSGNTIYF. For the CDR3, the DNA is TGTGCCAGTAGTATGATTCCCAGCTCTGGAAACACCATATATTTT.

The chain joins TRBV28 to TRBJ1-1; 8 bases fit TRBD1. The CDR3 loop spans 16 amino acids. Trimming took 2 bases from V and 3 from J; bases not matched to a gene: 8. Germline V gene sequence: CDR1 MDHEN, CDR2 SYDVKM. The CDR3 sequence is CASSLGWTGRDTEAFF. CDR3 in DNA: TGTGCCAGCAGTTTAGGGTGGACAGGGAGGGACACTGAAGCTTTCTTT.